The sequence of this T cell receptor (beta chain) was determined in a study of spatial heterogeneity in lung cancer. As for time point: sample taken at primary tumor resection. In each case, whole RNA from tumor, nontumor lung or frozen PBMC was sequenced unsorted. The length of the CDR3 is 14 residues. Trimming took 7 bases from V and 1 from J, leaving 13 bases between them. Germline loops: CDR1 SNHLY, CDR2 FYNNEI. Via MiXCR, TCRdb re-called the 5' RACE reads, giving one row per CDR3 protein. The profile shows about 85,000 distinct CDR3 sequences, under 25% of them singletons. The receptor was derived from a male donor with early-stage non-small cell lung cancer. This chain joins TRBV2 and TRBJ2-5; a weak D match, TRBD2 (6 bases). This specimen was PBMCs, taken at surgery. The CDR3, as DNA: TGTGCCAGCATCCGTCCTAGCGCCCAAGAGACCCAGTACTTC. Its translation: CASIRPSAQETQYF.